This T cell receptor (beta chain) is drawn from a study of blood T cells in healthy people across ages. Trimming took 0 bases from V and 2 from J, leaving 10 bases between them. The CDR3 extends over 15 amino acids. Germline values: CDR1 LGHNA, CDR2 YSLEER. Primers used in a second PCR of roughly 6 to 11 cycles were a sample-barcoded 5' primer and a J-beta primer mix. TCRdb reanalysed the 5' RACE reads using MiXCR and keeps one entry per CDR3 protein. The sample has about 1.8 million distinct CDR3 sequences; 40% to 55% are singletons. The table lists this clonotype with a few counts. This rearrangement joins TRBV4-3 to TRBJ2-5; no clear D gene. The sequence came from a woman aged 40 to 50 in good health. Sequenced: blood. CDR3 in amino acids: CASSQDWRPQETQYF. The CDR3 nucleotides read TGCGCCAGCAGCCAAGATTGGCGGCCACAAGAGACCCAGTACTTC.